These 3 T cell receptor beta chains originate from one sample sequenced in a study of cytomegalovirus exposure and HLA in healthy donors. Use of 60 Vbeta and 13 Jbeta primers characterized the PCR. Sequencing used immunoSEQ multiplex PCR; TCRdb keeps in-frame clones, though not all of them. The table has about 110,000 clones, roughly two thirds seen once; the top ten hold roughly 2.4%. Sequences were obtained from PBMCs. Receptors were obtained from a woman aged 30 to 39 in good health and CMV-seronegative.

The CDR3 DNA reads as TGTGCCAGCAGTTTAACTAGCGGGAAAAATGAGCAGTTCTTC. This translates into CASSLTSGKNEQFF. The chain combines TRBV28 with TRBJ2-1; 10 bases agree with TRBD2. Germline CDR1 reads MDHEN; CDR2 reads SYDVKM. V shed 2 bases, J shed 7 bases, and the junction held 2 bases outside the gene matches. CDR3 length: 14 residues. Drawing the rest from reference TRBV28 and TRBJ2-1, the complete variable domain is DVKVTQSSRYLVKRTGEKVFLECVQDMDHENMFWYRQDPGLGLRLIYFSYDVKMKEKGDIPEGYSVSREKKERFSLILESASTNQTSMYLCASSLTSGKNEQFFGPGTRLTVL.

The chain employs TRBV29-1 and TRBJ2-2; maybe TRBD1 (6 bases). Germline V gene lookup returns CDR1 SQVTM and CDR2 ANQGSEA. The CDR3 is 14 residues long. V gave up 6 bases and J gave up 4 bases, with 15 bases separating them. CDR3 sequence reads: CSVERGIGTGELFF. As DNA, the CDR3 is TGCAGCGTAGAAAGGGGGATAGGCACCGGGGAGCTGTTTTTT.

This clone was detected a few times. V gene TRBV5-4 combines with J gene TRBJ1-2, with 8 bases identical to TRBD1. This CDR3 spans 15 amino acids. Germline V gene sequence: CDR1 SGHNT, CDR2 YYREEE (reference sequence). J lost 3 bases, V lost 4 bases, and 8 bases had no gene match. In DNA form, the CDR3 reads TGTGCCAGCAGCCGAGACGGACAGGGAGACTATGGCTACACCTTC. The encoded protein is CASSRDGQGDYGYTF. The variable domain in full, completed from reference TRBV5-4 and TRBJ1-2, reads ETGVTQSPTHLIKTRGQQVTLRCSSQSGHNTVSWYQQALGQGPQFIFQYYREEENGRGNFPPRFSGLQFPNYSSELNVNALELDDSALYLCASSRDGQGDYGYTFGSGTRLTVV.